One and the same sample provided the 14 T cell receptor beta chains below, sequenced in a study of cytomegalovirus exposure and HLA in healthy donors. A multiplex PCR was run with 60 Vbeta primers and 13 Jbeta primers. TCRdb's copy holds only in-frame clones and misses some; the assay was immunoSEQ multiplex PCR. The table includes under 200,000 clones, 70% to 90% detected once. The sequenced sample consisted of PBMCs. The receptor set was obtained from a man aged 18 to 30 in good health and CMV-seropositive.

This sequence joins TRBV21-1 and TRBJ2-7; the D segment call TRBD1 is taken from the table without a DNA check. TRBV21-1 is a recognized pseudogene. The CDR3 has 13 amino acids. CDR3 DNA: TGTGCTGGGGGAGGGGACAGGACCTACGAGCAGTACTTC. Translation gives CAGGGDRTYEQYF.

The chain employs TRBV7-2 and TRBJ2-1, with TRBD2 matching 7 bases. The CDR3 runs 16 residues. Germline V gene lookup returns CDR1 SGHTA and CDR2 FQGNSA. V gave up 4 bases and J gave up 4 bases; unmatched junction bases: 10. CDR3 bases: TGTGCCAGCAGCTCCTCGCGCGGGGGTCGGTACAATGAGCAGTTCTTC. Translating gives CASSSSRGGRYNEQFF.

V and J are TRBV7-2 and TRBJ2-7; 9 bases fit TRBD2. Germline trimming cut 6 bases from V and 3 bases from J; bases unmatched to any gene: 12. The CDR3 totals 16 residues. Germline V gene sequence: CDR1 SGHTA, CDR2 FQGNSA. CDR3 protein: CASSPDWSGGIYEQYF. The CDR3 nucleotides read TGTGCCAGCAGTCCTGACTGGAGCGGGGGGATCTACGAGCAGTACTTC.

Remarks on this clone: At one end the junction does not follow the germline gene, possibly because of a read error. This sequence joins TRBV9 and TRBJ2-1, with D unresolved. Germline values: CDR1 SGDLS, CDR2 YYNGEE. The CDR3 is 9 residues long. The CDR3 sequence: CASSQERVF. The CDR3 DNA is TGTGCCAGCAGCCAAGAACGGGTCTTC.

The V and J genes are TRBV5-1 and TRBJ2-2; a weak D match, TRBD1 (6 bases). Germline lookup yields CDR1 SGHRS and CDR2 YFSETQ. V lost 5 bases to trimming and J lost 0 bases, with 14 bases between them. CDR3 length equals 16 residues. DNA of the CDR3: TGCGCCAGCAGACCGAACAGGGACGCGAACACCGGGGAGCTGTTTTTT. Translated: CASRPNRDANTGELFF.

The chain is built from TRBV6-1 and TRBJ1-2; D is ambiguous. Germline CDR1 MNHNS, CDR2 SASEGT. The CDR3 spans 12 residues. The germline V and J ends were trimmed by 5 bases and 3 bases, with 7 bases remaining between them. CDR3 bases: TGTGCCAGCAGTTTTCCCGACTATGGCTACACCTTC. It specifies CASSFPDYGYTF.

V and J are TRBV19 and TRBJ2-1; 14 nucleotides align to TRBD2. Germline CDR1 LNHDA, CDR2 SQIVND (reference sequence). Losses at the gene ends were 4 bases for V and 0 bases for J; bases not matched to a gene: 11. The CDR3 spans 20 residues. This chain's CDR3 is CASSTPPRLAGGSSYNEQFF. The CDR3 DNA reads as TGTGCCAGTAGTACCCCCCCGAGACTAGCGGGGGGGAGCTCCTACAATGAGCAGTTCTTC.

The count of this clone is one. The CDR3 sequence is CASMGLAEITGELFF. Written as DNA, the CDR3 is TGTGCCAGCATGGGGCTAGCGGAAATCACCGGGGAGCTGTTTTTT. This chain connects TRBV13 to TRBJ2-2, with 7 bases lining up with TRBD2. This CDR3 has 15 amino acids. Unmatched junction bases numbered 9, after V lost 7 bases and J lost 4 bases. CDR1 is PRHDT, CDR2 FYEKMQ, per germline (reference sequence).

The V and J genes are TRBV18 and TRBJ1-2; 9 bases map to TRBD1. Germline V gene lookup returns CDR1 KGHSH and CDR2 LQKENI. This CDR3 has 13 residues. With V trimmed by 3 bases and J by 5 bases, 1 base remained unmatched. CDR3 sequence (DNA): TGTGCCAGCTCACCCGGGACAGGGTATGGCTACACCTTC. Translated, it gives CASSPGTGYGYTF.

The CDR3 sequence: CASSLNKETQYF. In DNA form, the CDR3 reads TGTGCCAGCAGCTTAAACAAAGAGACCCAGTACTTC. The rearrangement links TRBV11-2 to TRBJ2-5; D is undetermined. Trimming shortened V by 2 bases and J by 3 bases, and 4 bases separated the two germline ends. CDR3 size: 12 residues. Germline values: CDR1 SGHAT, CDR2 FQNNGV.

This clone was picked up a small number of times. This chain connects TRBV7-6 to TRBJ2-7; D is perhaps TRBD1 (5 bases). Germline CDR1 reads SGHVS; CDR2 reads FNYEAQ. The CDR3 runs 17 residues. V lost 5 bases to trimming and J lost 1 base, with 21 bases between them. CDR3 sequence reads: CASSPWGGRAISYEQYF. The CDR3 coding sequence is TGTGCCAGCAGCCCTTGGGGTGGCAGGGCGATTTCCTACGAGCAGTACTTC.

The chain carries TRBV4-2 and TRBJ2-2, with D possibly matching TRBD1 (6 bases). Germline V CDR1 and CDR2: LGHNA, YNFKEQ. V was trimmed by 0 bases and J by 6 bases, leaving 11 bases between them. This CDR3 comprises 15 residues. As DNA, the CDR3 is TGTGCCAGCAGCCAAGACCAACAGGGCTCCGGGGAGCTGTTTTTT. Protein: CASSQDQQGSGELFF.

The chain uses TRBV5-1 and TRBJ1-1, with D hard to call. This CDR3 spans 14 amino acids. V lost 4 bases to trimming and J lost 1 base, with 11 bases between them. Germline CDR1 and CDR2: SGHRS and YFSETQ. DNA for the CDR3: TGCGCCAGCAGCCCGAACAGACCGAACACTGAAGCTTTCTTT. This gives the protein CASSPNRPNTEAFF.

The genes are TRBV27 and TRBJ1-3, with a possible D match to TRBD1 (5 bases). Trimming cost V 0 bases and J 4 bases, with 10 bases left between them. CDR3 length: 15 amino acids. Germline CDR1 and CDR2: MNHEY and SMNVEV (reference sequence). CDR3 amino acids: CASSLSRGSGNTIYF. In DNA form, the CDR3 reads TGTGCCAGCAGTTTATCGCGGGGGTCGGGAAACACCATATATTTT.